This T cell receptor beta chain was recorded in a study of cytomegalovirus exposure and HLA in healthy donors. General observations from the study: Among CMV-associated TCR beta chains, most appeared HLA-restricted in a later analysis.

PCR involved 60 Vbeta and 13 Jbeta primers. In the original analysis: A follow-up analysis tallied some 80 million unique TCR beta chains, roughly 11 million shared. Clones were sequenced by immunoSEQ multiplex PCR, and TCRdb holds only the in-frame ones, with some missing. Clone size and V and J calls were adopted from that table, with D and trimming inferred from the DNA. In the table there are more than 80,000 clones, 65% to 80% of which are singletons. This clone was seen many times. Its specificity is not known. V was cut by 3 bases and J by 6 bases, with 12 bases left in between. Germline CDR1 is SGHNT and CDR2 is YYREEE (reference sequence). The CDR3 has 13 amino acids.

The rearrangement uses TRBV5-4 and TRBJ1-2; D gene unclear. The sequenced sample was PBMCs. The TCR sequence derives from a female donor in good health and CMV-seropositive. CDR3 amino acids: CASSSLGGDGYTF. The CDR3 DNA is TGTGCCAGCAGCTCCCTAGGCGGGGATGGCTACACCTTC.